This record looks at one TCR beta chain sequence and its context. Its matching antigen is unknown. The sample is drawn from a study of T-cell memory formation after mild COVID-19. Study overall: Most TCR clusters belonged to a single donor. Study-wide results and limits: Chiefly within CM and EM were the contracting CD4+ clones; CD8+ ones were within EMRA.

TCRdb ran MiXCR on the 5' RACE reads and lists one entry per CDR3 protein. The profile covers about 130,000 distinct CDR3 sequences, with approximately 6.3% appearing a single time and about 2.2% taken by the ten largest. The CDR3 is 16 amino acids. J lost 1 base, V lost 2 bases, and 7 bases had no gene match. Germline CDR1 reads SEHNR; CDR2 reads FQNEAQ (reference sequence). The rearrangement uses TRBV7-9 and TRBJ1-1; TRBD1 aligns across 7 bases. The sequence was collected from an adult woman who had mild COVID-19 (a few samples of this study predate the infection). Cell type and time point are not known. The sample taken for sequencing was PBMCs or a T cell subset sorted from them (not recorded which). The CDR3 is CASSLYRRDRNTEAFF. For the CDR3, the DNA is TGTGCCAGCAGCTTATACCGTCGGGACAGGAACACTGAAGCTTTCTTT.